The 5 T cell receptor beta chains listed next were all sequenced from one sample in a study of T cell changes during pregnancy in multiple sclerosis. Measured with immunoSEQ multiplex PCR; TCRdb has only the in-frame clones, and not every one. The sample lists about 70,000 clones, just over 90% occurring once. Here the sequenced sample was peripheral blood, taken after pregnancy. These receptor sequences come from a female donor with multiple sclerosis, enrolled in a pregnancy study.

This sequence joins TRBV27 and TRBJ2-7; D is perhaps TRBD1 (5 bases). Trimming took off 7 bases at V and 0 bases at J, with 10 bases between the two ends. The CDR3 spans 13 residues. Per the germline V gene, CDR1 is MNHEY and CDR2 is SMNVEV (reference sequence). Here the CDR3 reads CASTGHLSYEQYF. The CDR3 nucleotides are TGTGCCAGCACAGGACACCTCTCCTACGAGCAGTACTTC.

The chain carries TRBV7-4 and TRBJ2-7; D perhaps matches TRBD2 (6 bases). Between the trimmed V and J ends, which lost 3 bases and 4 bases, there was a span of 16 bases. Germline V gene data show CDR1 as SGHVT and CDR2 as SQSDAQ. There are 15 residues in the CDR3. In nucleotides, the CDR3 is TGTGCCAGCAGCTTTGATATTTTCGGGGGTTACGAGCAGTACTTC. Translated, it gives CASSFDIFGGYEQYF.

The chain is built from TRBV7-9 and TRBJ2-1; 11 positions match TRBD1. The CDR3 sequence is 17 residues long. The V gene end was trimmed by 3 bases and the J gene end by 6 bases; junction bases not matched to a gene: 10. CDR1 and CDR2 from the germline V gene are SEHNR and FQNEAQ (reference sequence). DNA for the CDR3: TGTGCCAGCAGCTTGGACAGGGGGCCTGACGAGCGCAATGAGCAGTTCTTC. Translated: CASSLDRGPDERNEQFF.

This sequence joins TRBV4-3 and TRBJ2-6, with a possible D match to TRBD1 (7 bases). CDR1 and CDR2 from the germline V gene are LGHNA and YSLEER. With 3 bases removed from V and 1 base from J, the gap between germline ends came to 25 bases. This CDR3 spans 21 amino acids. As DNA, the CDR3 is TGCGCCAGCAGCCACGGGTGGGGGACAGCGGGTGTGGAGTCTGGGGCCAACGTCCTGACTTTC. It yields the protein CASSHGWGTAGVESGANVLTF.

In DNA form, the CDR3 reads TGTGCCAGCAGTGAAAATAGGGAGTTCAATTCACCCCTCCACTTT. Its protein is CASSENREFNSPLHF. The V call is TRBV2, the J call TRBJ1-6; D not resolved. V gave up 2 bases and J gave up 7 bases, with 12 bases separating them. Germline CDR1 and CDR2: SNHLY and FYNNEI. This CDR3 has 15 amino acids.